Here is one TCR beta chain with its context. The clone's antigen remains unknown. The sample holds no much larger clone one base away, and base qualities are not on file. The data derive from a study of CD8 T cells in Susac syndrome (dated by TCRdb to the late 2010s). Describing the broader study: Repertoire sequencing was used to test whether CD8+ T cell activation and differentiation in Susac syndrome was antigen driven. The clonality of the CD8+ T cell repertoire was compared across over 9 healthy donors, some 14 Susac syndrome patients and roughly 16 multiple sclerosis patients.

Its CDR3 holds 13 amino acids, cysteine through phenylalanine. Solely the CDR3 DNA is kept, with 39 bases framed from the first base. V and J are trimmed by 5 bases and 7 bases, and the gene matches miss 7 bases of the junction. Sequences DFQATT (CDR1) and SNEGSKA (CDR2) are obtained from the germline V gene (reference sequence). Results the study describes overall, beyond this receptor: The number of individuals in the TCR sequencing and HLA analysis was recognized as being relatively small.

RNA was extracted using the RNeasy kit, and roughly 0.5 to 1 microgram was reverse transcribed with random hexamers. TCR beta CDR3 regions were amplified with the immunoSEQ multiplex PCR assay covering 54 Vbeta and 13 Jbeta segments. PCR amplification bias was corrected by using a synthetic template baseline for primer optimization and computational correction. Concerning the study's data processing: Only productive sequences were kept, with reads annotated to V, D and J genes according to IMGT and analyzed in immunoSEQ Analyzer. Clonality was computed as one minus Shannon entropy normalized by log2 of the number of productive unique sequences. Public and private clones were assessed among the 100 most prevalent clones of each patient and control. A clone was defined as Susac-specific if it was absent from the healthy and MS cohorts, from 950 to 1,300 published viral clones and from other ImmuneACCESS disease sequences. The public reads were quality trimmed at Q25 with fastp and then assembled into clones with MiXCR by TCRdb, keeping productive beta chains. Entries that share a CDR3 protein sequence are merged under the most common genes and DNA. The V and J calls here are based on TCRdb, not the publication. The sample data list roughly 44,000 distinct CDR3 sequences, and 93% of these were observed just once. The top ten constitute approximately 0.53% of the sample.

Peripheral blood CD8+ and CD4+ T cells from healthy donors, Susac syndrome patients and multiple sclerosis patients were profiled using high-throughput TCR beta sequencing. The healthy donors served as controls matched for age and sex. CD8+ TEMRA cells were enriched by FACS, while bulk CD8+ and CD4+ T cells were purified by magnetic negative isolation. Blood was drawn into EDTA tubes, processed within 24 hours, and PBMCs were isolated by density gradient centrifugation. PBMCs intended for TCR sequencing were cryopreserved in liquid nitrogen and were subsequently thawed in a 37 degrees C water bath. The sorted or isolated CD4+, CD8+ and CD8+ TEMRA cells reached a purity of at least 90%.

Rearrangement joined TRBV20-1 to TRBJ2-1, with TRBD1 matching 8 junction bases. The receptor's source is a human donor in good health. Source material: CD8+ T cells from PBMCs. The base sequence is TGCAGTGCTTCTGACAGGGGAGTGAATGAGCAGTTCTTC. Its product reads: CSASDRGVNEQFF.